These 19 T cell receptor beta chains were sequenced from one sample in a study of post-analysis software for immune sequencing data. Study-wide points: Roughly five TRBV segments appeared more often in patients than in controls, and TRBV5-6, TRBV5-1 and TRBV20-1 were among these.

Prepared libraries of TCR beta cDNA carried unique molecular identifiers. One entry per CDR3 protein, called by TCRdb with MiXCR from the PCR reads. The table lists approximately 730,000 distinct CDR3 sequences, roughly 30% of them singletons. These receptors have no identified antigens. The specimen sequenced was blood. These receptors originate from a girl aged 5 to 17 with multiple sclerosis.

The chain couples TRBV28 to TRBJ2-7; 11 positions agree with TRBD1. CDR3 length: 14 amino acids. The V gene end was trimmed by 8 bases and the J gene end by 3 bases; junction bases not matched to a gene: 6. Germline V lookup: CDR1 MDHEN, CDR2 SYDVKM. The CDR3 nucleotides read TGTGCCAGCGGAAGGACAGGGGGCTTCTACGAGCAGTACTTC. Translated, it gives CASGRTGGFYEQYF.

This clonotype occurred many times. The chain has TRBV6-5 and TRBJ2-3; the match to TRBD2 covers 15 bases. The ends lost 6 bases at V and 1 base at J; junction bases unmatched: 2. The length of the CDR3 is 16 residues. CDR1 MNHEY and CDR2 SVGAGI come from the germline V gene. The CDR3: CASRGLAGGRTDTQYF. The CDR3 DNA is TGTGCCAGCAGGGGACTAGCGGGAGGCCGCACAGATACGCAGTATTTT.

This chain uses TRBV6-2 or TRBV6-3 with TRBJ1-5, with D perhaps matching TRBD1 (6 bases). The CDR3 extends over 15 amino acids. Trimming took off 5 bases at V and 1 base at J, with 12 bases between the two ends. Germline CDR1 is MNHEY and CDR2 is SVGEGT. CDR3 protein: CASSKFTGSNQPQHF. The CDR3 coding sequence is TGTGCCAGCAGTAAATTCACAGGGAGCAATCAGCCCCAGCATTTT.

The rearrangement links TRBV3-1 to TRBJ1-4, with D uncertain. Between the trimmed V and J ends, which lost 0 bases and 5 bases, there was a span of 13 bases. CDR1 is LGHDT and CDR2 is YNNKEL in the germline V gene (reference sequence). The CDR3 totals 16 residues. CDR3 coding DNA: TGTGCCAGCAGCCAAGAGATATCGACGTTGAATGAAAAACTGTTTTTT. Its translation: CASSQEISTLNEKLFF.

The chain carries TRBV13 and TRBJ1-2, with 8 bases that match TRBD1. The CDR3 runs to 16 residues. V lost 2 bases, J lost 7 bases, and 12 bases stayed unmatched. CDR1 and CDR2 from the germline V gene are PRHDT and FYEKMQ (reference sequence). The CDR3 protein is CASSLPGQGFVGGYTF. CDR3 sequence (DNA): TGTGCCAGCAGCTTACCCGGACAGGGATTTGTAGGTGGCTACACCTTC.

The V call is TRBV29-1, the J call TRBJ2-1, with D perhaps matching TRBD1 (5 bases). In germline, CDR1 is SQVTM, CDR2 ANQGSEA. CDR3 length: 16 amino acids. The V and J ends lost 4 bases and 2 bases respectively, with 18 bases between them. As DNA, the CDR3 is TGCAGCGTTGGGGGCAGGGTACGAAGTCCCTACAATGAGCAGTTCTTC. Protein: CSVGGRVRSPYNEQFF.

This clonotype has just one count. This sequence joins TRBV5-1 and TRBJ1-1, with no clear D. Germline V lookup: CDR1 SGHRS, CDR2 YFSETQ. V was shortened by 0 bases and J by 6 bases, with 15 bases between the two germline ends. The length of the CDR3 is 15 residues. The CDR3 coding sequence is TGCGCCAGCAGCTTGGGGTTACCCTTAAAGTCTGAAGCTTTCTTT. It specifies CASSLGLPLKSEAFF.

V gene TRBV7-9 combines with J gene TRBJ1-4; maybe TRBD1 (6 bases). This CDR3 has 13 residues. Between the trimmed V and J ends, which lost 5 bases and 6 bases, there was a span of 10 bases. Germline CDR1 is SEHNR and CDR2 is FQNEAQ (reference sequence). The CDR3 DNA is TGTGCCAGCAGCCGACGGACAGATGAAAAACTGTTTTTT. Its translation: CASSRRTDEKLFF.

The chain links TRBV13 to TRBJ2-1; 7 nucleotides agree with TRBD2. With V trimmed by 3 bases and J by 7 bases, 9 bases remained unmatched. Germline CDR1 reads PRHDT; CDR2 reads FYEKMQ (reference sequence). The CDR3 covers 15 residues. The CDR3 DNA follows: TGTGCCAGCAGCTTCACGCGGGAGTGGGGTAATGAGCAGTTCTTC. Amino acids: CASSFTREWGNEQFF. Combining the CDR3 with reference TRBV13 and TRBJ2-1 gives the whole variable domain AAGVIQSPRHLIKEKRETATLKCYPIPRHDTVYWYQQGPGQDPQFLISFYEKMQSDKGSIPDRFSAQQFSDYHSELNMSSLELGDSALYFCASSFTREWGNEQFFGPGTRLTVL.

This clonotype has just a few counts. At one boundary the junction diverges from the germline segment, which might be a read error. This sequence joins TRBV4-3 and TRBJ1-6, with D unclear. The CDR3 contains 13 residues. Germline V lookup: CDR1 LGHNA, CDR2 YSLEER. Here the CDR3 DNA reads TGCGCCAGCAGCCAAGTCGGAGCGGCACCCCCCCACTTT. Its protein product is CASSQVGAAPPHF.

In its sample, this clonotype was seen a few times. CDR3 DNA sequence: TGCAGTGCTAATAGCGGGGGTGAGAGCACAGATACGCAGTATTTT. It translates to CSANSGGESTDTQYF. The chain couples TRBV20-1 to TRBJ2-3, with 9 positions matching TRBD2. With 4 bases clipped from V and 0 bases from J, the junction kept 5 bases outside the gene matches. The length of the CDR3 is 15 residues. Germline CDR1 DFQATT, CDR2 SNEGSKA (reference sequence).

The chain employs TRBV6-1 and TRBJ2-3; 8 bases line up with TRBD2. This CDR3 has 17 residues. Germline V gene lookup returns CDR1 MNHNS and CDR2 SASEGT. V was clipped by 11 bases and J by 1 base; unmatched bases: 17. The CDR3 loop reads CAPTEGGRKVGTDTQYF. The CDR3 nucleotides read TGTGCCCCCACCGAGGGCGGGAGGAAGGTCGGCACAGATACGCAGTATTTT.

The chain links TRBV27 to TRBJ2-3; TRBD2 matches at 8 bases. CDR1 and CDR2 from the germline V gene are MNHEY and SMNVEV (reference sequence). The CDR3 covers 20 residues. J lost 3 bases, V lost 5 bases, and 22 bases had no gene match. The CDR3, as DNA: TGTGCCAGCAGTCTAGGGCCACCGGGACTAGGGGGAGAGAAGACAGATACGCAGTATTTT. Its protein product is CASSLGPPGLGGEKTDTQYF.

The CDR3 region has the DNA TGCGCCAGCAGCCAAGATTCTCAGGGGCCCCGGGCCCAGTACTTC. It encodes CASSQDSQGPRAQYF. The chain recombines TRBV4-1 with TRBJ2-5; TRBD1 is a possible D gene (6 bases). Trimming left V 0 bases short and J 9 bases short, with 17 bases between. In germline, CDR1 is MGHRA, CDR2 YSYEKL. The CDR3 length is 15 residues.

This clonotype was seen ten or more times. The CDR3: CASSLGLDLYEQYF. DNA for the CDR3: TGCGCCAGCAGCTTGGGACTAGATCTCTACGAGCAGTACTTC. The V and J genes are TRBV5-1 and TRBJ2-7; the D gene is possibly TRBD2 (6 bases). V shed 0 bases and J shed 3 bases, with 10 bases lying between them. Germline V CDR1 and CDR2: SGHRS, YFSETQ. The CDR3 is 14 amino acids.

The chain uses TRBV29-1 and TRBJ1-2, with D maybe TRBD1 (5 bases). Germline V CDR1 and CDR2: SQVTM, ANQGSEA. This CDR3 region has 12 residues. Trimming pared 4 bases from V and 5 bases from J, leaving 11 bases between. CDR3 loop: CSVAGTGYGYTF. The CDR3 DNA reads TGCAGCGTTGCAGGGACGGGATATGGCTACACCTTC.

A few counts support this clonotype. The V call is TRBV12-3 or TRBV12-4, the J call TRBJ1-2; D is unresolved. V was pared by 8 bases and J by 4 bases, with 17 bases between. The CDR3 is made up of 14 amino acids. CDR3 residues: CASSPGGGGYGYTF. CDR3 in DNA: TGTGCCAGCTCCCCGGGCGGCGGAGGCTATGGCTACACCTTC.

The table lists this clonotype with a few counts. The V and J genes are TRBV4-3 and TRBJ2-5; 7 nucleotides line up with TRBD2. V shed 4 bases, J shed 4 bases, and the junction held 9 bases outside the gene matches. This CDR3 is 15 amino acids long. The V gene's germline CDR1 is LGHNA and CDR2 YSLEER. CDR3: CASSLGLVVGETQYF. The DNA of the CDR3 is TGCGCCAGCAGCCTCGGACTAGTAGTTGGAGAGACCCAGTACTTC.

The rearrangement links TRBV20-1 to TRBJ2-5; 9 bases line up with TRBD2. J was trimmed by 5 bases and V by 0 bases; bases with no gene match: 10. CDR3 length equals 16 residues. Per germline, CDR1 DFQATT and CDR2 SNEGSKA (reference sequence). The CDR3 sequence is CSARDPGSGGGETQYF. Here the CDR3 DNA reads TGCAGTGCTAGAGATCCGGGTAGCGGGGGAGGCGAGACCCAGTACTTC.